A single T cell receptor beta chain is shown here with its context. This specimen belongs to a study of blood T cell repertoires in COVID-19. Study background: PBMCs, B-cell-depleted T cells, or T cells were the source of the cDNA or gDNA that made up the material.

Original processing methods: It was from reference gene primer amplification that nucleated cell counts were estimated. Using immunoSEQ multiplex PCR, the repertoire was profiled, and TCRdb retains in-frame clones only, with some absent. V and J calls and clone size are copied from that table; D and trimming were computed from the DNA. The table shows under 110,000 clones, with around 87% occurring only once. The TCR was taken from a young woman with acute or convalescent COVID-19. The sequencing input was peripheral blood.

Here the CDR3 DNA reads TGTGCCAGCAGTTTAGGGGACAGTGATTTATGGTGGACCGGGGAGCTGTTTTTT. Translated, it gives CASSLGDSDLWWTGELFF. The gene calls are TRBV28 and TRBJ2-2, with TRBD1 matching 7 bases. In germline, CDR1 is MDHEN, CDR2 SYDVKM. The CDR3 has 18 residues. The junction had 14 bases not matched to a gene; V was cut back by 2 bases and J by 5 bases.